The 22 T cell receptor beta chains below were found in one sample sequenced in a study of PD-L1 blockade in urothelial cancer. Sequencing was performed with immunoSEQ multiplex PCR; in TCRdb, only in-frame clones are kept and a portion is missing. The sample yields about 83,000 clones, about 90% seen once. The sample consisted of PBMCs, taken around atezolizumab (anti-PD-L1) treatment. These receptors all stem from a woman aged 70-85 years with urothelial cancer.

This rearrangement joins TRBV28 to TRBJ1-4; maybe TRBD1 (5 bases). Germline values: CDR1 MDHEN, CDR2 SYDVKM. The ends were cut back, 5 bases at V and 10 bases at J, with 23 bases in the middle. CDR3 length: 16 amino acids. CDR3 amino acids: CASSPWTPDRERKLFF. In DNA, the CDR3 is TGTGCCAGCAGTCCGTGGACACCCGATAGGGAAAGAAAACTGTTTTTT. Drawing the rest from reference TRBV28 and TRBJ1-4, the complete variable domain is DVKVTQSSRYLVKRTGEKVFLECVQDMDHENMFWYRQDPGLGLRLIYFSYDVKMKEKGDIPEGYSVSREKKERFSLILESASTNQTSMYLCASSPWTPDRERKLFFGSGTQLSVL.

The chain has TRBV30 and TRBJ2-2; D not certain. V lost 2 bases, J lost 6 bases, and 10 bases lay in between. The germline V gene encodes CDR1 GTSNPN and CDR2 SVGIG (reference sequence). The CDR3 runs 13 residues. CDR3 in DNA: TGTGCCTGGAGTCGGTTGAGGTCCGGGGAGCTGTTTTTT. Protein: CAWSRLRSGELFF.

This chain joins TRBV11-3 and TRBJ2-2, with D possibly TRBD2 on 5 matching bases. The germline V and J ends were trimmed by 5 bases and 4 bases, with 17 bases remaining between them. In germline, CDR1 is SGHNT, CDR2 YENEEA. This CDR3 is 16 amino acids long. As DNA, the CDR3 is TGTGCCAGCAGCCCGAGGAACTCGGGGAGCACCGGGGAGCTGTTTTTT. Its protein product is CASSPRNSGSTGELFF.

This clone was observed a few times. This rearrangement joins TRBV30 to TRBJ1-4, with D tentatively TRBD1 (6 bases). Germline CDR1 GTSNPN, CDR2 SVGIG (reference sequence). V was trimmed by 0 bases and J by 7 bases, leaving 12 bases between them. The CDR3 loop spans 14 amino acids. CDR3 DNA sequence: TGTGCCTGGAGTGTAAACAGGGTGGGTGAAAAACTGTTTTTT. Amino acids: CAWSVNRVGEKLFF.

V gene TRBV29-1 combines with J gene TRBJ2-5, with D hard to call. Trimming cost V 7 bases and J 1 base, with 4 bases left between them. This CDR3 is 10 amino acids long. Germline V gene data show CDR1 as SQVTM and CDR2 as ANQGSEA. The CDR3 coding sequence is TGCAGCGCTCTCCAAGAGACCCAGTACTTC. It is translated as CSALQETQYF. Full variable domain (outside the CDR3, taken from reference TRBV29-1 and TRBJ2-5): SAVISQKPSRDICQRGTSLTIQCQVDSQVTMMFWYRQQPGQSLTLIATANQGSEATYESGFVIDKFPISRPNLTFSTLTVSNMSPEDSSIYLCSALQETQYFGPGTRLLVL.

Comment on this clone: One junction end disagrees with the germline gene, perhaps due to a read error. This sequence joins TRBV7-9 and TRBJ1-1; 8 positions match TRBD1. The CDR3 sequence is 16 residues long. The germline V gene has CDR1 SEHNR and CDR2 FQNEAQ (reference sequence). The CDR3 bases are TGTGCCAGCAGCTTAACCCGGACAGGGATGAAAACTGAAGCTTTCTTT. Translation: CASSLTRTGMKTEAFF. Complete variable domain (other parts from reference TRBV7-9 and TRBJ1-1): DTGVSQNPRHKITKRGQNVTFRCDPISEHNRLYWYRQTLGQGPEFLTYFQNEAQLEKSRLLSDRFSAERPKGSFSTLEIQRTEQGDSAMYLCASSLTRTGMKTEAFFGQGTRLTVV.

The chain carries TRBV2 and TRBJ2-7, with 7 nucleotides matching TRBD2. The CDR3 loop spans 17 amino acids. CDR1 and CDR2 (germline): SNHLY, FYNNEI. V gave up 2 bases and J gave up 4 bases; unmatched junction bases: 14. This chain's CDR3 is CASSELGVWGGKYEQYF. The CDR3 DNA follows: TGTGCCAGCAGTGAACTCGGAGTTTGGGGGGGAAAGTACGAGCAGTACTTC. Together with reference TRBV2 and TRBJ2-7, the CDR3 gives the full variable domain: EPEVTQTPSHQVTQMGQEVILRCVPISNHLYFYWYRQILGQKVEFLVSFYNNEISEKSEIFDDQFSVERPDGSNFTLKIRSTKLEDSAMYFCASSELGVWGGKYEQYFGPGTRLTVT.

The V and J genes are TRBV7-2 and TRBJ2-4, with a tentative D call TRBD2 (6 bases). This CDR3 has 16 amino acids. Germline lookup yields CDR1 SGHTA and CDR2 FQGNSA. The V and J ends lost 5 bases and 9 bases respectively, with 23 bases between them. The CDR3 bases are TGTGCCAGCAGCGCCAGGGACTTCACAAAAGAGCGCATTCAGTACTTC. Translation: CASSARDFTKERIQYF.

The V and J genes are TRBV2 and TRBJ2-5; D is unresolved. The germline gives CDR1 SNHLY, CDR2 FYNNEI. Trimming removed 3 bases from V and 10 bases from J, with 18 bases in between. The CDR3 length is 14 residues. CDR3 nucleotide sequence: TGTGCCAGCAGTGATGAGAGAGACTCGCGAGGCCAGTACTTC. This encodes CASSDERDSRGQYF.

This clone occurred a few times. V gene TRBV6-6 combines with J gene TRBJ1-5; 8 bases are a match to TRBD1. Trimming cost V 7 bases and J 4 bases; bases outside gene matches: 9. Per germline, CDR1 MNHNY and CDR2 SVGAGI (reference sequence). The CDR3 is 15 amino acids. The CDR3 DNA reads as TGTGCCAGCACCAACCCTGGACAGGGAAATCAGCCCCAGCATTTT. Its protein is CASTNPGQGNQPQHF.

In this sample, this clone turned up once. The CDR3 reads CASSLAQYSGANVLTF. The CDR3 bases are TGTGCCAGCTCACTTGCACAATACTCTGGGGCCAACGTCCTGACTTTC. The chain joins TRBV18 to TRBJ2-6; D remains ambiguous. Germline lookup yields CDR1 KGHSH and CDR2 LQKENI. This CDR3 is 16 amino acids long. The ends were cut back, 4 bases at V and 0 bases at J, with 10 bases in the middle.

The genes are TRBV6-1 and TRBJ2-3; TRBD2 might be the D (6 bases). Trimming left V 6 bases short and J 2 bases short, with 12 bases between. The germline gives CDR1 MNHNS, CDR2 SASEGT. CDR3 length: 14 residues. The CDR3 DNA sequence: TGTGCCAGCAGGGCCGGGAGCCACACAGATACGCAGTATTTT. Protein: CASRAGSHTDTQYF.

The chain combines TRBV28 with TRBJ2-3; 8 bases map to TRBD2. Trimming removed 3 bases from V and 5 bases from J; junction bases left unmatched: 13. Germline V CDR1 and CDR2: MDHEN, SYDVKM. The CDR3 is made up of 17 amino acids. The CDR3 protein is CASSFRPSGRSLDTQYF. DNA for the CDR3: TGTGCCAGCAGTTTCCGACCCAGCGGGAGAAGTTTAGATACGCAGTATTTT.

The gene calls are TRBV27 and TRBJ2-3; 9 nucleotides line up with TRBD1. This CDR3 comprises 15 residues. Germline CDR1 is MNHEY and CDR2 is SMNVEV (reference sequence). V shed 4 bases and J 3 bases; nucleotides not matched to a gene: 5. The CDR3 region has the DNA TGTGCCAGCAGTTACAGGGGGCGGACTACAGATACGCAGTATTTT. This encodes CASSYRGRTTDTQYF.

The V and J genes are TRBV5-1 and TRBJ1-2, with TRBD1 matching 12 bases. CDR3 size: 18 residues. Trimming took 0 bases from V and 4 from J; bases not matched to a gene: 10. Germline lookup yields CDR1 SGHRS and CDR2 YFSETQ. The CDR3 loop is CASSLEGQGARRVYGYTF. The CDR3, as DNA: TGCGCCAGCAGCTTGGAGGGACAGGGGGCTCGTAGAGTCTATGGCTACACCTTC.

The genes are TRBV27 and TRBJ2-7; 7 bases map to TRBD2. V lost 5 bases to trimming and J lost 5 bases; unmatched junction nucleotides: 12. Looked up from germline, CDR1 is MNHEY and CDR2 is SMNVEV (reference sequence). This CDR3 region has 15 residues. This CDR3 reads CASSPWTSKNDEQYF. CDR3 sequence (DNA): TGTGCCAGCAGTCCCTGGACTAGTAAAAATGACGAGCAGTACTTC.

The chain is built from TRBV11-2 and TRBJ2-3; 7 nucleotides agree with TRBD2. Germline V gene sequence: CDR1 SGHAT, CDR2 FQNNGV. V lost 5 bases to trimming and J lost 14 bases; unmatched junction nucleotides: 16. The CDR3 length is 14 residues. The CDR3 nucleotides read TGTGCCAGCAGCCAAGGGGTGTGGCTAGCGGAGGGGTATTTT. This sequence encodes CASSQGVWLAEGYF.

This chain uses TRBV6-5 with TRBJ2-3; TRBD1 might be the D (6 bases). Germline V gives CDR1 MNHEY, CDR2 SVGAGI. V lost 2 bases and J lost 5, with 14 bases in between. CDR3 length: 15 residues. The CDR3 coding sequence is TGTGCCAGCAGTTACGGGGGCAGCAGGGGAGATACGCAGTATTTT. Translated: CASSYGGSRGDTQYF.

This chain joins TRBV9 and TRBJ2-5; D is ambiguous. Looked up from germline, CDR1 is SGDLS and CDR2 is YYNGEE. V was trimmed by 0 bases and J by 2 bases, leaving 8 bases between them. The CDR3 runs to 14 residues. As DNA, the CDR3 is TGTGCCAGCAGCGTAGACCTCGGGCAAGAGACCCAGTACTTC. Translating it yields CASSVDLGQETQYF.

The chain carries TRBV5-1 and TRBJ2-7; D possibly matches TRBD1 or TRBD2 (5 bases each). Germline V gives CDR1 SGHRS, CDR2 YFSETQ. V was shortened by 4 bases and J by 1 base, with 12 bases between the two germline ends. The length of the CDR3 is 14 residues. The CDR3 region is CASSMGETSYEQYF. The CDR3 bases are TGCGCCAGCAGCATGGGGGAGACTTCCTACGAGCAGTACTTC.

Here the CDR3 reads CASSLSGRLIGELFF. Here the CDR3 DNA reads TGTGCCAGCAGTCTAAGCGGGAGGCTCATCGGGGAGCTGTTTTTT. The J gene is TRBJ2-2, the V gene TRBV6-5; 9 nucleotides line up with TRBD2. CDR3 length: 15 residues. Trimming took 5 bases from V and 7 from J; bases not matched to a gene: 8. CDR1 is MNHEY, CDR2 SVGAGI, per germline.

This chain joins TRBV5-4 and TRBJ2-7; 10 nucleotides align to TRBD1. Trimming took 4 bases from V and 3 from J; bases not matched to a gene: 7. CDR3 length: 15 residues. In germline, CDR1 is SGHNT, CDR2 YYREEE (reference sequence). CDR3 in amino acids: CASSTNDRGHYEQYF. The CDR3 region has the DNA TGTGCCAGCAGCACCAACGACAGGGGGCACTACGAGCAGTACTTC. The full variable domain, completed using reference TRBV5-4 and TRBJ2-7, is ETGVTQSPTHLIKTRGQQVTLRCSSQSGHNTVSWYQQALGQGPQFIFQYYREEENGRGNFPPRFSGLQFPNYSSELNVNALELDDSALYLCASSTNDRGHYEQYFGPGTRLTVT.